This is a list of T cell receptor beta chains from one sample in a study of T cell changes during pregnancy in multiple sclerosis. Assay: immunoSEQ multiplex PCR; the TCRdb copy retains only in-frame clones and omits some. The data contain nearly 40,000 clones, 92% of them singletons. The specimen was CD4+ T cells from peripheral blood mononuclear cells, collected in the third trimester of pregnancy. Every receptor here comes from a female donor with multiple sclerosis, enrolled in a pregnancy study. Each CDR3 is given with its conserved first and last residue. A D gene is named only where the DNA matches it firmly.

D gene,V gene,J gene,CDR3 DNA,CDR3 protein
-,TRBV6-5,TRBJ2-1,TGTGCCAGCAGTTTCGGGTTAGGCAATGAGCAGTTCTTC,CASSFGLGNEQFF
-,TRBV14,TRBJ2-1,TGTGCCAGCAGCCCCCGTAGCGGAATCTTCCTAGACAATGAGCAGTTCTTC,CASSPRSGIFLDNEQFF
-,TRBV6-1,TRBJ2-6,TGTGCCAGCAGAGAATTCAACTCTGGGGCCAACGTCCTGACTTTC,CASREFNSGANVLTF
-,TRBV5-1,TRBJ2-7,TGCGCCAGCAGCTTGGGGAGGGCATCGCCACGGGAGCAGTACTTC,CASSLGRASPREQYF
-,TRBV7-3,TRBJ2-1,TGTGCCAGCAGCTCAGGTAGCGTTGAGCAGTTCTTC,CASSSGSVEQFF
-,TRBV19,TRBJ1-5,TGTGCCAGTAGAGACTACCTCTTGGGAATAAGCAATCAGCCCCAGCATTTT,CASRDYLLGISNQPQHF
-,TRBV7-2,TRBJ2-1,TGTGCCAGCAGCTTCGCGGGCTCCTACAATGAGCAGTTCTTC,CASSFAGSYNEQFF
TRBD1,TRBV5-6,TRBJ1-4,TGTGCCAGCAGCCCTGGACAGGGAACTAATGAAAAACTGTTTTTT,CASSPGQGTNEKLFF
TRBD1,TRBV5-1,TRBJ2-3,TGCGCCAGCAGCTTGGCTGGACAGGGAGATACGCAGTATTTT,CASSLAGQGDTQYF
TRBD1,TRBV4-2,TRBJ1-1,TGTGCCAGCAGCCAAGTTAACAGGGGGGACACTGAAGCTTTCTTT,CASSQVNRGDTEAFF
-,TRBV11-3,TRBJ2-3,TGTGCCAGCAGTTCCTACGCCGGTAGCGGCGATACGCAGTATTTT,CASSSYAGSGDTQYF
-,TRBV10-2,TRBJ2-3,TGCGCCAGCAGTGAGTCAGGGGGATTCACAGATACGCAGTATTTT,CASSESGGFTDTQYF
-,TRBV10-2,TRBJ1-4,TGCGCCAGCAGTGACAGTTATGAAAAACTGTTTTTT,CASSDSYEKLFF